The 13 T cell receptor beta chains listed next were all sequenced from one sample in a study of blood T cell repertoires in COVID-19. Assay used: immunoSEQ multiplex PCR; TCRdb lists only in-frame clones, some missing. The table lists about 160,000 clones, roughly 80% of them singletons. The material sequenced was PBMCs or T cells enriched from blood (not recorded which). The receptors were sampled from a woman between 40 and 50 years old with acute COVID-19.

V gene TRBV11-2 combines with J gene TRBJ1-3; the D is unclear. Germline CDR1 reads SGHAT; CDR2 reads FQNNGV. The V gene lost 2 bases and the J gene lost 4 bases, with 6 bases spanning the gap. This CDR3 spans 13 amino acids. Here the CDR3 reads CASSLNRGNTIYF. The CDR3 DNA sequence: TGTGCCAGCAGCTTAAACAGAGGAAACACCATATATTTT. The complete variable domain, with remaining parts taken from reference TRBV11-2 and TRBJ1-3, reads EAGVAQSPRYKIIEKRQSVAFWCNPISGHATLYWYQQILGQGPKLLIQFQNNGVVDDSQLPKDRFSAERLKGVDSTLKIQPAKLEDSAVYLCASSLNRGNTIYFGEGSWLTVV.

This clone has just one count. The chain recombines TRBV30 with TRBJ2-1; D perhaps matches TRBD2 (5 bases). This CDR3 has 13 amino acids. In germline, CDR1 is GTSNPN, CDR2 SVGIG (reference sequence). Trimming took 0 bases from V and 15 from J, leaving 18 bases between them. The chain's CDR3 is CAWSVKSVSAVFF. CDR3 nucleotide sequence: TGTGCCTGGAGTGTAAAATCGGTTAGCGCGGTGTTCTTC.

V usage is TRBV7-2 and J usage is TRBJ2-2; D not resolved. Looked up from germline, CDR1 is SGHTA and CDR2 is FQGNSA. V lost 5 bases and J lost 1, with 8 bases in between. This CDR3 region has 14 residues. The CDR3 bases are TGTGCCAGCAGCGAGCATGGGAACACCGGGGAGCTGTTTTTT. This translates into CASSEHGNTGELFF.

The chain recombines TRBV3-1 (or the pseudogene TRBV3-2) with TRBJ2-7; 7 bases are shared with TRBD2. Germline CDR1 LGHDT, CDR2 YNNKEL (reference sequence). CDR3 length: 15 amino acids. Losses at the gene ends were 4 bases for V and 0 bases for J; bases not matched to a gene: 6. The CDR3 DNA reads TGTGCCAGCAGCCTCTCTAGCGGTAGCTCCTACGAGCAGTACTTC. This translates into CASSLSSGSSYEQYF.

The chain joins TRBV7-2 to TRBJ2-1; 8 bases match TRBD2. This CDR3 spans 15 amino acids. J lost 7 bases, V lost 1 base, and 6 bases had no gene match. Per germline, CDR1 SGHTA and CDR2 FQGNSA. The CDR3 loop is CASSLEGLVTNEQFF. CDR3 bases: TGTGCCAGCAGCTTAGAGGGACTAGTGACGAATGAGCAGTTCTTC.

The rearrangement uses TRBV5-1 and TRBJ2-5; D is possibly TRBD1 (5 bases). Germline CDR1 is SGHRS and CDR2 is YFSETQ. V lost 4 bases and J 5 bases, leaving 18 bases between the germline ends. The CDR3 is 15 amino acids. The CDR3 region has the DNA TGCGCCAGCAGCCCGGGCCCCGCAGGGCTGGAGACCCAGTACTTC. Translating it yields CASSPGPAGLETQYF.

J is TRBJ1-2 and V is TRBV5-4; the match to TRBD1 covers 8 bases. The germline V gene encodes CDR1 SGHNT and CDR2 YYREEE (reference sequence). V dropped 1 base and J dropped 2; count of bases not matched to a gene: 1. The CDR3 extends over 14 amino acids. CDR3 in amino acids: CASSLNRGNYGYTF. CDR3 coding DNA: TGTGCCAGCAGCTTGAACAGGGGGAACTATGGCTACACCTTC.

The table lists this clone with a few counts. The CDR3 loop reads CASRTASGGKDEQFF. In nucleotides, the CDR3 is TGTGCCAGCAGGACCGCTAGCGGGGGGAAGGATGAGCAGTTCTTC. This chain uses TRBV6-1 with TRBJ2-1, with 11 bases aligning to TRBD2. V lost 6 bases and J lost 8; bases outside the gene matches: 9. Germline CDR1 MNHNS, CDR2 SASEGT. This CDR3 spans 15 amino acids.

This sequence joins TRBV7-9 and TRBJ1-1, with D tentatively TRBD1 (6 bases). The CDR3 covers 15 residues. CDR1 and CDR2 (germline): SEHNR, FQNEAQ (reference sequence). V lost 5 bases to trimming and J lost 5 bases, with 18 bases between them. CDR3 nucleotide sequence: TGTGCCAGCAGCCCAGAGACAGGTTCGAAAACTGAAGCTTTCTTT. Translating gives CASSPETGSKTEAFF.

The sample holds a few counts of this clone. The genes are TRBV5-1 and TRBJ2-3; 9 nucleotides align to TRBD2. V shed 2 bases and J 2 bases; nucleotides not matched to a gene: 21. There are 21 residues in the CDR3. Germline V gene sequence: CDR1 SGHRS, CDR2 YFSETQ. CDR3 amino acids: CASSLSLGLGTSSLTTDTQYF. In nucleotides, the CDR3 is TGCGCCAGCAGCTTAAGCTTAGGACTGGGGACTAGCAGTTTGACCACAGATACGCAGTATTTT.

The chain combines TRBV30 with TRBJ2-7; 9 bases fit TRBD1. Germline values: CDR1 GTSNPN, CDR2 SVGIG (reference sequence). The CDR3 runs 13 residues. Trimming at V came to 0 bases and at J to 5 bases, leaving 2 bases not matched to a gene. The DNA of the CDR3 is TGTGCCTGGAGTGTAGGGACAGGGAACGAGCAGTACTTC. Protein product: CAWSVGTGNEQYF.

This clone was detected only once. The rearrangement uses TRBV5-1 and TRBJ2-1; TRBD2 agrees at 12 bases. Per germline, CDR1 SGHRS and CDR2 YFSETQ. The CDR3 has 17 amino acids. The V gene end was trimmed by 4 bases and the J gene end by 7 bases; junction bases not matched to a gene: 12. The CDR3 nucleotides read TGCGCCAGCAGCCCCGAGGGGCTAGCGGGAGGGCCAAATGAGCAGTTCTTC. The encoded protein is CASSPEGLAGGPNEQFF.

The chain is built from TRBV2 and TRBJ2-5, with 10 bases aligning to TRBD2. The trim removed 4 bases at V and 1 base at J, leaving 6 bases unmatched. Germline V gene lookup returns CDR1 SNHLY and CDR2 FYNNEI. The CDR3 covers 16 residues. CDR3 loop: CASSVMPSGSQETQYF. Written as DNA, the CDR3 is TGTGCCAGCAGTGTGATGCCTAGCGGGAGCCAAGAGACCCAGTACTTC.